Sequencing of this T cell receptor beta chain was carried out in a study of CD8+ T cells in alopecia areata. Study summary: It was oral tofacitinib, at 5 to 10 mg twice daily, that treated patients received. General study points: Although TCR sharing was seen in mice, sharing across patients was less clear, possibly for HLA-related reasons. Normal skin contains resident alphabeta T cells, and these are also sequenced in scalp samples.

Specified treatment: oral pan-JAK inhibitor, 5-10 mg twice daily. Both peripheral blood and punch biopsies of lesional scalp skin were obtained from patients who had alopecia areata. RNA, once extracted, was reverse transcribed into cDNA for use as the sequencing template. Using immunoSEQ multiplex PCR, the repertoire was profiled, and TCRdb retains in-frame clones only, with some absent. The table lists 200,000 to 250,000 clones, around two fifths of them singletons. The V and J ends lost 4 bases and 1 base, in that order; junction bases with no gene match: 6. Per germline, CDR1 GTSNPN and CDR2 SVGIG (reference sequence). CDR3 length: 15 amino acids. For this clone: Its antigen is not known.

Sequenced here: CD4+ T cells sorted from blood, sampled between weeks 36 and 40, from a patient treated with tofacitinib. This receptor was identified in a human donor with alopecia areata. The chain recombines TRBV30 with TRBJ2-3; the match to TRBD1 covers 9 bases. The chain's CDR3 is CAWNPDRGGTDTQYF. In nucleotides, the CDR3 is TGTGCCTGGAACCCGGACAGGGGAGGCACAGATACGCAGTATTTT.